The rows below give T cell receptor beta chains drawn from one sample of a study. TCRdb re-analysed the 5' RACE reads in MiXCR, keeping a single row per CDR3 protein. The table records under 6,500 distinct CDR3 sequences, about three quarters of them present only once. The material sequenced was naive CD4+ T cells sorted from blood. Source of these receptors: a female donor with breast cancer. The CDR3 runs from the conserved cysteine through the conserved F or W. The D gene is left open where the match is weak. A clone size is listed for some rows: how often the clone was seen (once, few, many), or a class if it is expanded.

-	TRBV7-3	TRBJ2-3	16	-	TGTGCCAGCAGCACCAAAGGTCCAGCAGGAACAGATACGCAGTATTTT	CASSTKGPAGTDTQYF
-	TRBV20-1	TRBJ2-1	16	TRBD1	TGCAGTGCTAGAGTTACGGCGGGACAGGGGGGTAGTGCGCAGTTCTTC	CSARVTAGQGGSAQFF
-	TRBV6-5	TRBJ1-6	15	-	TGTGCCAGCACCACAACAAGCTCCTATAATTCACCCCTCCACTTT	CASTTTSSYNSPLHF
few	TRBV20-1	TRBJ1-3	15	-	TGCAGTGCTTCTTCACTACAGGGAACTGGAAACACCATATATTTT	CSASSLQGTGNTIYF
-	TRBV20-1	TRBJ1-1	14	-	TGCAGTGCGGTTATACGAAGGCGGTTCACTGAAGCTTTCTTT	CSAVIRRRFTEAFF
-	TRBV7-3	TRBJ2-7	14	-	TGTGCCAGCAGCTCATCGGGCCCCTCCTACGAGCAGTACTTC	CASSSSGPSYEQYF
-	TRBV20-1	TRBJ2-7	12	TRBD2	TGCAGTGCTAGCCCCGGGGGGTACGAGCAGTACTTC	CSASPGGYEQYF
-	TRBV5-1	TRBJ2-7	16	TRBD2	TGCGCCAGCAGCTTGGGAGGGACTACCCGGGCCTACGAGCAGTACTTC	CASSLGGTTRAYEQYF
-	TRBV5-6	TRBJ2-7	14	TRBD1	TGTGCCAGCAGCCGGACAGGGGTTGGCTACGAGCAGTACTTC	CASSRTGVGYEQYF
-	TRBV27	TRBJ2-2	13	-	TGTGCCAGCAGTTTAGAAGGGGCCGGGGAGCTGTTTTTT	CASSLEGAGELFF
-	TRBV18	TRBJ2-5	15	-	TGTGCCAGCTCCCCTACCGGGGGTACAAAAGAGACCCAGTACTTC	CASSPTGGTKETQYF
-	TRBV10-3	TRBJ2-1	14	TRBD2	TGTGCCGCCGAATCCGGGACTAGCGGCAATGAGCAGTTCTTC	CAAESGTSGNEQFF
-	TRBV29-1	TRBJ1-1	15	TRBD1	TGCAGCGTCATTAAGACAGGGGCAACGAACACTGAAGCTTTCTTT	CSVIKTGATNTEAFF
-	TRBV5-1	TRBJ2-5	17	-	TGCGCCAGCAGCTTGGCCGGTCCGGGATCCAATCAAGAGACCCAGTACTTC	CASSLAGPGSNQETQYF
-	TRBV7-3	TRBJ2-5	15	-	TGTGCCAGCAGCCCGGCTAGGGGGTTGCAAGAGACCCAGTACTTC	CASSPARGLQETQYF
few	TRBV30	TRBJ2-3	14	TRBD2	TGTGCCTGGGGGCTAGCGGGAGGGCAGGATACGCAGTATTTT	CAWGLAGGQDTQYF
-	TRBV6-1	TRBJ2-7	14	TRBD1	TGTGCCAGCAGCACAGGGGGGACATCCTACGAGCAGTACTTC	CASSTGGTSYEQYF
few	TRBV5-1	TRBJ2-7	15	-	TGCGCCAGCAGCCAAGGGCGTGTGGGGGATGACGAGCAGTACTTC	CASSQGRVGDDEQYF
-	TRBV29-1	TRBJ1-2	12	TRBD1	TGCAGCGTTGGAGGGGGCAACTATGGCTACACCTTC	CSVGGGNYGYTF
few	TRBV6-5	TRBJ2-3	15	TRBD1	TGTGCCAGCAGGTCCCAACAGGGGGCAAGAGATACGCAGTATTTT	CASRSQQGARDTQYF
-	TRBV11-2	TRBJ2-1	15	-	TGTGCCAGCAGCTCTACGGCTATGGCCGGGGTAGTGCAGTTCTTC	CASSSTAMAGVVQFF
-	TRBV4-2	TRBJ2-1	16	-	TGTGCCAGCAGCCAAGACCTTTGGGGAACCTACAATGAGCAGTTCTTC	CASSQDLWGTYNEQFF
-	TRBV27	TRBJ1-5	16	-	TGTGCCAGCAGTCCCCAGTGGGTGACGGGTAATCAGCCCCAGCATTTT	CASSPQWVTGNQPQHF
-	TRBV7-9	TRBJ1-2	15	-	TGTGCCAGCAGCTTAGGCAGGGCCAGCAACTATGGCTACACCTTC	CASSLGRASNYGYTF
-	TRBV2	TRBJ1-5	13	-	TGTGCCAGCAGTACGGGGCTCTGGCAGCCCCAGCATTTT	CASSTGLWQPQHF
few	TRBV5-6	TRBJ2-5	17	-	TGTGCCAGCAGCGTTGGGGGGAGGCCGGATACCCAAGAGACCCAGTACTTC	CASSVGGRPDTQETQYF
-	TRBV10-3	TRBJ1-3	16	-	TGTGCCATCAGTAAAGACGCGATCGTCTCTGGAAACACCATATATTTT	CAISKDAIVSGNTIYF
-	TRBV10-3	TRBJ2-7	14	TRBD2	TGTGCCATCAGTGTTGGCGGGAGAGAGAGCAGTAAGGACTTC	CAISVGGRESSKDF
-	TRBV12-5	TRBJ1-5	14	-	TGTGCTAGTGGTCTAAAGAATAGCAATCAGCCTCAGCATTTT	CASGLKNSNQPQHF
-	TRBV5-1	TRBJ2-6	16	TRBD1	TGCGCCAGCAGCTTGCGACAGGGGGCTGGGGCCAACGTCCTGACTTTC	CASSLRQGAGANVLTF
-	TRBV5-5	TRBJ1-1	11	-	TGTGCCAGCAGGACTAACACTGAAGCTTTCTTT	CASRTNTEAFF
-	TRBV20-1	TRBJ1-1	15	-	TGCAGTGCTTTTACTCCGGGACATAAGAACACTGAAGCTTTCTTT	CSAFTPGHKNTEAFF
-	TRBV6-1	TRBJ1-6	16	TRBD1	TGTGCCAGCAGTGAAGCGGCAACAGGGGGTCGGTCACCCCTCCACTTT	CASSEAATGGRSPLHF
-	TRBV12-3/TRBV12-4	TRBJ2-7	17	TRBD1	TGTGCCAGCAGTCCATCGGGGGGGGACAGGGGGAAATACGAGCAGTACTTC	CASSPSGGDRGKYEQYF
few	TRBV4-1	TRBJ2-3	15	TRBD1	TGCGCCAGCAGCCGACAGGGCTTGCGAACAGATACGCAGTATTTT	CASSRQGLRTDTQYF
-	TRBV5-1	TRBJ2-3	16	TRBD2	TGCGCCAGCAGCGGGGCGGCTAGCGGAACCACAGATACGCAGTATTTT	CASSGAASGTTDTQYF
few	TRBV6-5	TRBJ2-7	15	-	TGTGCCAGCAGTCCTGGGGGAGCCCAGTACTACGAGCAGTACTTC	CASSPGGAQYYEQYF
-	TRBV30	TRBJ1-1	11	-	TGTGCCTGGACCGTCAGCACTGAAGCTTTCTTT	CAWTVSTEAFF
-	TRBV7-2	TRBJ2-2	15	-	TGTGCCAGCAGCTTAGTGGGCTTGAACACCGGGGAGCTGTTTTTT	CASSLVGLNTGELFF
-	TRBV6-1	TRBJ2-5	14	TRBD1	TGTGCCAGCATCCGGGCAGGGGGCAGTGAGACCCAGTACTTC	CASIRAGGSETQYF
-	TRBV29-1	TRBJ2-5	12	-	TGCAGCTCGTCAGACCACCAAGAGACCCAGTACTTC	CSSSDHQETQYF
few	TRBV7-6	TRBJ2-5	16	TRBD2	TGTGCCAGCAGCTTAGCGCCTAGCGGGGGCCAAGAGACCCAGTACTTC	CASSLAPSGGQETQYF
-	TRBV6-1	TRBJ1-2	11	TRBD1	TGTGCCAGCAGTCGGACAGGAGGCTACACCTTC	CASSRTGGYTF